Each of the 5 T cell receptor beta chains below was sequenced from the same sample in a study of blood T cells in healthy people across ages. A sample-barcoded 5' primer and a J-beta primer mix were used in a second PCR of about 6 to 11 cycles. Via MiXCR, TCRdb re-called the 5' RACE reads, giving one row per CDR3 protein. Here the sample spans roughly 570,000 distinct CDR3 sequences, 25% to 30% being singletons. The sequenced sample consisted of blood. The receptors stem from a woman in her 70s in good health.

This clonotype was seen more than once but under ten times. V and J are TRBV7-9 and TRBJ2-5; the D gene is possibly TRBD1 (5 bases). Germline lookup yields CDR1 SEHNR and CDR2 FQNEAQ (reference sequence). This CDR3 is built from 12 residues. Trimming took 6 bases from V and 5 from J, leaving 10 bases between them. In DNA form, the CDR3 reads TGTGCCAGCAGTTCAGGGTACGAGACCCAGTACTTC. Translation: CASSSGYETQYF.

This clonotype was observed once. This chain connects TRBV7-2 to TRBJ2-5, with 9 positions matching TRBD1. Germline CDR1 is SGHTA and CDR2 is FQGNSA. Trimming removed 1 base from V and 5 bases from J; junction bases left unmatched: 11. The CDR3 has 17 amino acids. CDR3 DNA sequence: TGTGCCAGCAGCTTAGTGGGGACAGGGACACGCAGGGAGACCCAGTACTTC. Its translation: CASSLVGTGTRRETQYF.

V is TRBV20-1 and J is TRBJ1-2; no reliable D call. Between the trimmed V and J ends, which lost 6 bases and 0 bases, there was a span of 11 bases. The CDR3 sequence is 13 residues long. CDR1 is DFQATT and CDR2 is SNEGSKA in the germline V gene (reference sequence). In nucleotides, the CDR3 is TGCAGTGCCCCCCGGACTTCTAACTATGGCTACACCTTC. Its protein product is CSAPRTSNYGYTF.

Only a few counts were recorded for this clonotype. The chain uses TRBV20-1 and TRBJ1-2; unclear D gene. The CDR3 sequence is 13 residues long. V lost 7 bases and J 4 bases, leaving 16 bases between the germline ends. Germline CDR1 and CDR2: DFQATT and SNEGSKA (reference sequence). The CDR3 coding sequence is TGCAGTGTTAGGACCTCCGGAGGCTATGGCTACACCTTC. The encoded protein is CSVRTSGGYGYTF.

The genes are TRBV2 and TRBJ1-1; D is possibly TRBD1 (6 bases). The CDR3 loop spans 14 amino acids. CDR1 is SNHLY, CDR2 FYNNEI, per germline. Trimming shortened V by 5 bases and J by 5 bases, and 15 bases separated the two germline ends. CDR3 in amino acids: CASSFTGFNTEAFF. CDR3 DNA sequence: TGTGCCAGCAGTTTTACAGGGTTTAATACTGAAGCTTTCTTT.